This is a list of T cell receptor beta chains from one sample in a study of HIV-infected patients and healthy controls. TCRdb ran MiXCR on the 5' RACE reads and lists one entry per CDR3 protein. The sample yields around 10,000 distinct CDR3 sequences, 7.3% seen once. Here the sequenced sample was blood, taken before antiretroviral therapy. All receptors come from an adult with HIV infection. Each CDR3 is given with its conserved first and last residue. The D gene is left open where the match is weak. Only some rows state a clone size, as once, few, many or a class for expanded clones.

>TRBJ2-7|TRBD1|many|TRBV6-5
TGTGCCAGCAGTAACGCGGACAGGACGGGGCAGTACTTC
CASSNADRTGQYF
>TRBJ1-5|TRBD1|many|TRBV5-5
TGTGCCAGCAGCAGCGGGACAGGCGGCAATCAGCCCCAGCATTTT
CASSSGTGGNQPQHF
>TRBJ2-2|.|many|TRBV19
TGTGCCAGTAGTATCAACCCAAACACCGGGGAGCTGTTTTTT
CASSINPNTGELFF
>TRBJ1-6|.|many|TRBV18
TGTGCCAGCTCTCAGGGAGCCCGGGGGGACGGAAATTCACCCCTCCACTTT
CASSQGARGDGNSPLHF
>TRBJ2-1|.|medium-sized|TRBV7-2
TGTGCCAGCAGCTTAGTCCTCGGCAGAGGTTACAATGAGCAGTTCTTC
CASSLVLGRGYNEQFF
>TRBJ1-1|.|many|TRBV7-2
TGTGCCAGCAGCTCATCGTCCGTCACTGAAGCTTTCTTT
CASSSSSVTEAFF
>TRBJ1-2|TRBD1|few|TRBV27
TGTGCCAGCAGTTTACAACAGGGGAATTATGGCTACACCTTC
CASSLQQGNYGYTF
>TRBJ1-2|TRBD1|.|TRBV19
TGTGCCAGTAGGGGAGACAGGGCCTATGGCTACACCTTC
CASRGDRAYGYTF
>TRBJ2-7|TRBD1|many|TRBV12-3/TRBV12-4
TGTGCCAGCAGTTTCACGCAGGGGGCTGTGTACTTC
CASSFTQGAVYF
>TRBJ2-3|.|large|TRBV12-3/TRBV12-4
TGTGCCAGCAGGCCCGACACAGATACGCAGTATTTT
CASRPDTDTQYF
>TRBJ1-1|.|many|TRBV6-6
TGTGCCAGCAGTTGGCCTGAACTTAGGCTGGGAGCTTTCTTT
CASSWPELRLGAFF